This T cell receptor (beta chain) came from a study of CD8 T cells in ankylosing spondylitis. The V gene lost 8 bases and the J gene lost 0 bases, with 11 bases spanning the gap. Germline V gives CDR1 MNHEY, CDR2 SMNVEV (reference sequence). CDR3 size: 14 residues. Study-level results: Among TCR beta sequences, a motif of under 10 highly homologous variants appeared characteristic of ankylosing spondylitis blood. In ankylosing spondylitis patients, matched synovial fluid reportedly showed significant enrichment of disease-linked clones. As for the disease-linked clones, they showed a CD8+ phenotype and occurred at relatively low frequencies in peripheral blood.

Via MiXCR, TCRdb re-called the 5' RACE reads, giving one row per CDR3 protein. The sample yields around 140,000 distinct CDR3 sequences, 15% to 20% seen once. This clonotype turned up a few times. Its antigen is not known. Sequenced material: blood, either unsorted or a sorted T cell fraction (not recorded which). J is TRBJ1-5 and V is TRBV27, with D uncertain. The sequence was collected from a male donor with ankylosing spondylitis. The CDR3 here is CASGAGYSNQPQHF. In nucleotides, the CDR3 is TGTGCCAGCGGCGCGGGGTATAGCAATCAGCCCCAGCATTTT.